These 21 T cell receptor beta chains share one sample of origin, sequenced in a study of beta chain features in type 1 diabetes. General study results and limits: TCRB CDR3s from Type 1 diabetes patients were moderately but significantly shorter in all four CD4+ subsets.

What these receptors recognize is not known. Every bit of the isolated RNA underwent reverse transcription, so sequencing read expressed TCRB transcripts. Clones were sequenced by immunoSEQ multiplex PCR, and TCRdb holds only the in-frame ones, with some missing. Among roughly 330,000 clones listed, roughly 14% were seen once. The sequenced sample was naive CD4+ T cells from blood. These receptors were collected from a woman between 18 and 30 years old with type 1 diabetes.

The rearrangement links TRBV4-3 to TRBJ2-1, with D maybe TRBD2 (6 bases). The V gene's germline CDR1 is LGHNA and CDR2 YSLEER. The CDR3 extends over 17 amino acids. The V end was cut by 3 bases, the J end by 0 bases, with 15 bases between. The CDR3 region has the DNA TGCGCCAGCAGCCAGTTTAGCCGGGGGAGCTCCTACAATGAGCAGTTCTTC. It is translated as CASSQFSRGSSYNEQFF.

This clone was seen more than once but under ten times. V usage is TRBV7-2 and J usage is TRBJ2-7; 8 nucleotides line up with TRBD2. The V gene end was trimmed by 2 bases and the J gene end by 2 bases; junction bases not matched to a gene: 2. Germline V gene sequence: CDR1 SGHTA, CDR2 FQGNSA. This CDR3 has 14 amino acids. CDR3 DNA: TGTGCCAGCAGCTTAAGCGGGAGCGCCTACGAGCAGTACGTC. Protein: CASSLSGSAYEQYV.

A few counts support this clone. The chain joins TRBV5-1 to TRBJ2-2; the D gene is possibly TRBD1 (6 bases). Germline-derived CDR1 and CDR2 are SGHRS and YFSETQ. V was clipped by 4 bases and J by 2 bases, with 15 bases between them. The CDR3 loop spans 16 amino acids. CDR3 sequence reads: CASSRYTGTNTGELFF. The CDR3 nucleotides are TGCGCCAGCAGCCGTTACACAGGGACAAACACCGGGGAGCTGTTTTTT.

Only a few counts were recorded for this clone. The V gene is TRBV6-5, the J gene TRBJ1-1; 9 positions agree with TRBD1. The ends lost 4 bases at V and 7 bases at J; junction bases unmatched: 7. CDR3 length: 14 residues. The V gene's germline CDR1 is MNHEY and CDR2 SVGAGI. The CDR3 is CASSFGPGQGEAFF. The CDR3 DNA sequence: TGTGCCAGCAGTTTCGGACCGGGACAGGGTGAAGCTTTCTTT.

Here the CDR3 reads CASTYLGDRGPGSYNEQFF. The CDR3 DNA is TGTGCCAGCACCTACCTGGGGGACAGGGGGCCGGGATCCTACAATGAGCAGTTCTTC. This chain connects TRBV28 to TRBJ2-1, with TRBD1 matching over 12 bases. Germline trimming cut 7 bases from V and 1 base from J; bases unmatched to any gene: 14. There are 19 residues in the CDR3. Germline values: CDR1 MDHEN, CDR2 SYDVKM.

This clone came up a few times. This chain connects TRBV7-3 to TRBJ2-1, with 7 positions matching TRBD2. This CDR3 comprises 15 residues. Germline CDR1 SGHTA, CDR2 FQGTGA. The V and J ends lost 1 base and 3 bases, in that order; junction bases with no gene match: 3. This CDR3 is CASSLRRELYNEQFF. In DNA form, the CDR3 reads TGTGCCAGCAGCTTAAGGCGGGAGCTCTACAATGAGCAGTTCTTC.

This clone has just a few counts. Additional DNA sequences in this sample encode the identical CDR3. Written as DNA, the CDR3 is TGCAGTGCTCGGGAGTCGTATGAGCAGTACTTC. Encoded protein: CSARESYEQYF. The chain couples TRBV20-1 to TRBJ2-7, with D possibly matching TRBD2 (6 bases). Germline lookup yields CDR1 DFQATT and CDR2 SNEGSKA (reference sequence). This CDR3 contains 11 residues. Deletions cut 5 bases from V and 7 bases from J, with 12 bases between.

The chain links TRBV10-3 to TRBJ2-1; TRBD2 matches at 12 bases. Trimming cost V 5 bases and J 8 bases; bases outside gene matches: 4. From germline, CDR1 is ENHRY and CDR2 SYGVKD. The CDR3 spans 14 residues. Here the CDR3 reads CAISLAGGPDEQFF. The CDR3 DNA reads as TGTGCCATCAGTCTAGCGGGAGGGCCTGATGAGCAGTTCTTC.

J is TRBJ2-7 and V is TRBV5-4; tentatively, D is TRBD2 (8 bases). Between the trimmed V and J ends, which lost 1 base and 3 bases, there was a span of 17 bases. CDR3 length: 16 residues. Germline CDR1 is SGHNT and CDR2 is YYREEE (reference sequence). DNA for the CDR3: TGTGCCAGCAGCTTGAAGGCGGGGGGACAGTACTACGAGCAGTACTTC. This encodes CASSLKAGGQYYEQYF.

There are a few counts of this clone. The chain combines TRBV29-1 with TRBJ1-1; D remains unclear. In germline, CDR1 is SQVTM, CDR2 ANQGSEA. The CDR3 has 14 amino acids. V was cut by 6 bases and J by 0 bases, with 14 bases left in between. The CDR3, as DNA: TGCAGCGTGACAACCTTGAGCATGAACACTGAAGCTTTCTTT. It yields the protein CSVTTLSMNTEAFF.

In its sample, this clone was seen a few times. The chain has TRBV2 and TRBJ1-5; TRBD1 is a possible D gene (5 bases). Germline loops: CDR1 SNHLY, CDR2 FYNNEI. The V end lost 3 bases, the J end lost 6 bases, and 9 bases lay between the germline ends. There are 13 residues in the CDR3. The CDR3 DNA follows: TGTGCCAGCAGTGAGGGGGGGTCTCAGCCCCAGCATTTT. Amino acid sequence: CASSEGGSQPQHF.

This clone appeared a few times. V is TRBV2 and J is TRBJ1-1; the match to TRBD1 covers 9 bases. The V gene end was trimmed by 6 bases and the J gene end by 5 bases; junction bases not matched to a gene: 7. The CDR3 length is 14 residues. CDR1 SNHLY and CDR2 FYNNEI come from the germline V gene. The CDR3 DNA reads as TGTGCCAGCAGGGAGGGACAGGGTTTAACTGAAGCTTTCTTT. It translates to CASREGQGLTEAFF.

This clone was recorded a few times. The rearrangement links TRBV19 to TRBJ2-5, with TRBD1 matching over 9 bases. Unmatched junction bases numbered 18, after V lost 8 bases and J lost 5 bases. Germline CDR1 and CDR2: LNHDA and SQIVND (reference sequence). The CDR3 length is 17 residues. The CDR3 nucleotides are TGTGCCAGTCGAGGGGCCTCCGGGACAGGGAGCGGGGAGACCCAGTACTTC. As protein: CASRGASGTGSGETQYF.

This clone has more than one count but fewer than ten. The V gene is TRBV13, the J gene TRBJ2-1; TRBD1 agrees at 9 bases. The junction had 5 bases not matched to a gene; V was cut back by 6 bases and J by 2 bases. Germline-derived CDR1 and CDR2 are PRHDT and FYEKMQ (reference sequence). The CDR3 extends over 15 amino acids. The CDR3 reads CASSDRTGAYNEQFF. Written as DNA, the CDR3 is TGTGCCAGCAGTGATAGGACAGGGGCCTACAATGAGCAGTTCTTC.

This chain links TRBV14 with TRBJ2-3, with D tentatively TRBD2 (5 bases). V dropped 6 bases and J dropped 4 bases, with 11 bases sitting between them. Germline CDR1 reads SGHDN; CDR2 reads FVKESK. The CDR3 is made up of 13 amino acids. The CDR3 sequence: CASSQHGADTQYF. The CDR3 DNA is TGTGCCAGCAGTCAACACGGGGCAGATACGCAGTATTTT.

This chain connects TRBV9 to TRBJ2-1; 10 bases align to TRBD2. Losses at the gene ends were 4 bases for V and 3 bases for J; bases not matched to a gene: 13. Germline loops: CDR1 SGDLS, CDR2 YYNGEE. The CDR3 loop spans 18 amino acids. CDR3: CASSPPGLAARGYNEQFF. CDR3 DNA: TGTGCCAGCAGCCCTCCCGGACTAGCGGCGAGGGGCTACAATGAGCAGTTCTTC.

The rearrangement joins TRBV18 to TRBJ2-7, with 8 bases aligning to TRBD2. CDR1 and CDR2 from the germline V gene are KGHSH and LQKENI. The CDR3 contains 13 residues. Unmatched junction bases numbered 3, after V lost 6 bases and J lost 2 bases. The CDR3, as DNA: TGTGCCAGCTCTCAGGGACTAGCCTACGAGCAGTACTTC. It encodes CASSQGLAYEQYF. The full variable domain, rest sourced from reference TRBV18 and TRBJ2-7, is NAGVMQNPRHLVRRRGQEARLRCSPMKGHSHVYWYRQLPEEGLKFMVYLQKENIIDESGMPKERFSAEFPKEGPSILRIQQVVRGDSAAYFCASSQGLAYEQYFGPGTRLTVT.

The chain links TRBV27 to TRBJ2-4; the match to TRBD2 covers 8 bases. The germline V gene has CDR1 MNHEY and CDR2 SMNVEV (reference sequence). V was clipped by 1 base and J by 3 bases; unmatched bases: 14. The CDR3 runs 19 residues. The CDR3: CASSLYLAGPFIGKNIQYF. CDR3 DNA sequence: TGTGCCAGCAGTTTATACCTAGCGGGTCCCTTCATAGGCAAAAACATTCAGTACTTC.

In this sample, this clone turned up a few times. V and J are TRBV18 and TRBJ1-1; possibly TRBD1 for D (6 bases). Germline loops: CDR1 KGHSH, CDR2 LQKENI. V lost 3 bases to trimming and J lost 5 bases, with 19 bases between them. CDR3 length equals 16 residues. CDR3 in DNA: TGTGCCAGCTCACCTCGAGGGGGGGGCGGATGGACTGAAGCTTTCTTT. This sequence encodes CASSPRGGGGWTEAFF.

J is TRBJ2-5 and V is TRBV27; no definite D call. The length of the CDR3 is 13 residues. CDR1 is MNHEY and CDR2 is SMNVEV in the germline V gene (reference sequence). The germline V and J ends were trimmed by 5 bases and 0 bases, with 7 bases remaining between them. The CDR3 bases are TGTGCCAGCAGTCCCCCGTACCAAGAGACCCAGTACTTC. Translation: CASSPPYQETQYF.

The J gene is TRBJ2-5, the V gene TRBV30, with 10 bases aligning to TRBD2. V lost 4 bases and J lost 0; bases outside the gene matches: 5. The CDR3 length is 15 residues. CDR1 and CDR2 (germline): GTSNPN, SVGIG (reference sequence). The CDR3 coding sequence is TGTGCCTGGACCGAAGGACTAGCGGACCAAGAGACCCAGTACTTC. Translating gives CAWTEGLADQETQYF.